These 9 T cell receptor beta chains were all obtained from the same sample, sequenced in a study of cytomegalovirus exposure and HLA in healthy donors (dated by TCRdb to about 2017). Preparation of the library involved the immunoSEQ multiplex PCR assay. TCRdb stores this immuneACCESS table with in-frame sequences only. Part of the clones is absent; in the studies checked, under half of the shortfall reflects unresolved V genes, and no reason is known for the rest. This sample has roughly 150,000 clones in its table, and 85% to 90% of those were observed once. Over 9% of the sample belongs to the ten largest clones. What was sequenced was PBMCs. These receptors were obtained from a woman between 18 and 29 years old in good health and CMV-seropositive.

This chain joins TRBV7-2 and TRBJ2-1; 11 bases match TRBD2. J gave up 8 bases and V 1 base, and 10 bases lay outside the gene matches. Germline V CDR1 and CDR2: SGHTA, FQGNSA. This CDR3 has 17 amino acids. Here the CDR3 reads CASSLVGTSGQGHEQFF. The CDR3 DNA follows: TGTGCCAGCAGCTTAGTTGGGACTAGCGGCCAAGGACATGAGCAGTTCTTC. The full variable domain, in which reference TRBV7-2 and TRBJ2-1 provide the parts outside the CDR3, is GAGVSQSPSNKVTEKGKDVELRCDPISGHTALYWYRQSLGQGLEFLIYFQGNSAPDKSGLPSDRFSAERTGGSVSTLTIQRTQQEDSAVYLCASSLVGTSGQGHEQFFGPGTRLTVL.

The V gene is TRBV30, the J gene TRBJ2-1; possibly TRBD1 for D (6 bases). Germline V gene lookup returns CDR1 GTSNPN and CDR2 SVGIG (reference sequence). Trimming took 4 bases from V and 7 from J, leaving 11 bases between them. This CDR3 is 12 amino acids long. CDR3: CAWTTGFNEQFF. CDR3 DNA sequence: TGTGCCTGGACCACAGGGTTTAATGAGCAGTTCTTC.

This clone has just one count. The chain has TRBV7-2 and TRBJ2-5, with TRBD2 identical over 7 bases. The germline gives CDR1 SGHTA, CDR2 FQGNSA. V gave up 2 bases and J gave up 5 bases; unmatched junction bases: 5. This CDR3 is 14 amino acids long. The chain's CDR3 is CASSLWDGRETQYF. The CDR3 DNA reads TGTGCCAGCAGCTTATGGGACGGGAGGGAGACCCAGTACTTC.

V gene TRBV6-1 combines with J gene TRBJ1-5; unclear D gene. Germline V gives CDR1 MNHNS, CDR2 SASEGT. The CDR3 is made up of 15 amino acids. V was pared by 0 bases and J by 5 bases, with 11 bases between. In DNA form, the CDR3 reads TGTGCCAGCAGTGAAGCGCGGGGAGCGGATCAGCCCCAGCATTTT. It yields the protein CASSEARGADQPQHF.

The rearrangement joins TRBV29-1 to TRBJ2-7; a weak D match, TRBD2 (6 bases). Between the trimmed V and J ends, which lost 1 base and 1 base, there was a span of 11 bases. Germline V gene sequence: CDR1 SQVTM, CDR2 ANQGSEA. This CDR3 has 14 amino acids. CDR3 coding DNA: TGCAGCGTTGAAGTGGGGGGTCCGTCCTACGAGCAGTACTTC. This codes for CSVEVGGPSYEQYF.

A few counts support this clone. The V and J genes are TRBV10-2 and TRBJ2-7, with 11 positions matching TRBD1. The germline V gene has CDR1 WSHSY and CDR2 SAAADI. The CDR3 sequence is 14 residues long. V trimming: 6 bases; J trimming: 7 bases; junction bases outside the gene matches: 8. The CDR3 protein is CASRPGQGAREQYF. CDR3 DNA: TGCGCCAGCAGGCCCGGACAGGGGGCTCGGGAGCAGTACTTC.

The rearrangement joins TRBV7-3 to TRBJ2-1; 8 nucleotides line up with TRBD2. CDR3 size: 15 residues. Germline values: CDR1 SGHTA, CDR2 FQGTGA. Germline trimming cut 0 bases from V and 3 bases from J; bases unmatched to any gene: 1. The CDR3 DNA follows: TGTGCCAGCAGCTTAACTAGCGGGAACTACAATGAGCAGTTCTTC. Amino acid sequence: CASSLTSGNYNEQFF.

The chain recombines TRBV9 with TRBJ2-3, with D perhaps TRBD2 (5 bases). V lost 0 bases and J 4 bases, leaving 12 bases between the germline ends. The CDR3 has 15 residues. Per germline, CDR1 SGDLS and CDR2 YYNGEE. In DNA, the CDR3 is TGTGCCAGCAGCGTAGGAATGGCTAGCTCAGATACGCAGTATTTT. This translates into CASSVGMASSDTQYF.

The chain links TRBV16 to TRBJ2-7, with D tentatively TRBD1 (5 bases). The V end was cut by 2 bases, the J end by 7 bases, with 15 bases between. Germline V gene sequence: CDR1 KGHSY, CDR2 FQNENV. This CDR3 contains 14 residues. CDR3 sequence (DNA): TGTGCCAGCAGCCAACGCTCAGGGATGAGGGAGCAGTACTTC. It specifies CASSQRSGMREQYF. Full variable domain (missing parts from reference TRBV16 and TRBJ2-7): GEEVAQTPKHLVRGEGQKAKLYCAPIKGHSYVFWYQQVLKNEFKFLISFQNENVFDETGMPKERFSAKCLPNSPCSLEIQATKLEDSAVYFCASSQRSGMREQYFGPGTRLTVT.